This T cell receptor beta chain was found in a study of a mutant IDH1 vaccine in newly diagnosed glioma. Study at large: Eight vaccine doses were administered to patients at weeks 1, 3, 5, 7, 11, 15, 19 and 23. The initiation of vaccination occurred 4-6 weeks after radiotherapy alone, or with temozolomide cycles. Treated patients were roughly 60% male, approximately 38% female, mean age roughly 40 years.

Time point denoted: week 23, last vaccination. Every vaccine dose comprised 300 ug of mutant IDH1 20-mer peptide plus topical imiquimod. Details on this clone: The antigen remains undetermined.

The table came from immunoSEQ multiplex PCR; TCRdb's copy has only in-frame clones and leaves some out. The table includes 70,000 to 90,000 clones, over 75% detected once. Germline CDR1 and CDR2: MNHNS and SASEGT. The CDR3 contains 15 residues. V dropped 6 bases and J dropped 9; count of bases not matched to a gene: 10. The starting material was PBMCs, obtained from a glioma patient whose treatment included an IDH1 peptide vaccine. The chain joins TRBV6-1 to TRBJ1-6; 8 bases align to TRBD1. This receptor was obtained from a man between 25 and 39 years old with glioma. Some clones in this sample may be carry-over from other donors' samples. The CDR3 spells CASSPLDRVASPLHF. Written as DNA, the CDR3 is TGTGCCAGCAGCCCATTGGACAGGGTTGCTTCACCCCTCCACTTT.